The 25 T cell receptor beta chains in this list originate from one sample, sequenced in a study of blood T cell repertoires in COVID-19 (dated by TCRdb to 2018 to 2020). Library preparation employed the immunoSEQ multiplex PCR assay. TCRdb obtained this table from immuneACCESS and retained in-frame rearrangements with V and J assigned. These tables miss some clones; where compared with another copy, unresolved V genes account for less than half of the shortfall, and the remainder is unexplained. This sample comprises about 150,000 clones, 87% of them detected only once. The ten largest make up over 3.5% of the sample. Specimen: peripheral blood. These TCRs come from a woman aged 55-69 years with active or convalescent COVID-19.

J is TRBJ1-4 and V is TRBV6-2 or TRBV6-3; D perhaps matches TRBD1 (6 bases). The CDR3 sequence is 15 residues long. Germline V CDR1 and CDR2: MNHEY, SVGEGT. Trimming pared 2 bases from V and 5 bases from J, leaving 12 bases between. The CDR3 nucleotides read TGTGCCAGCAGTTACGGGACACCTCGAAATGAAAAACTGTTTTTT. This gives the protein CASSYGTPRNEKLFF.

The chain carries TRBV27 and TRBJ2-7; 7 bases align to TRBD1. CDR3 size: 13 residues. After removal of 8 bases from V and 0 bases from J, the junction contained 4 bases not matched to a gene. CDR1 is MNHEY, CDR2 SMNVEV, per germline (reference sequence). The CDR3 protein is CASQTGHSYEQYF. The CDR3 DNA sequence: TGTGCCAGCCAGACAGGGCACTCCTACGAGCAGTACTTC.

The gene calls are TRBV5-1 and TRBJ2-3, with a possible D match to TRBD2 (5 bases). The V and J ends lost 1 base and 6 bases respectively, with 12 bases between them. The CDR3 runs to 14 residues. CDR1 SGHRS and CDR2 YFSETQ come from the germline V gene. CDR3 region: CASSLWGVEDTQYF. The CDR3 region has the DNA TGCGCCAGCAGCTTGTGGGGAGTAGAGGATACGCAGTATTTT.

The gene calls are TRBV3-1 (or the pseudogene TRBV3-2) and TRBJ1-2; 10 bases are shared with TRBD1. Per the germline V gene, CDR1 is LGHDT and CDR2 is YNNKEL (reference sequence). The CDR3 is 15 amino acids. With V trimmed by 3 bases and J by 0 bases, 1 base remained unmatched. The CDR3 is CASSQGTGANYGYTF. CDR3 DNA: TGTGCCAGCAGCCAGGGGACAGGGGCTAACTATGGCTACACCTTC.

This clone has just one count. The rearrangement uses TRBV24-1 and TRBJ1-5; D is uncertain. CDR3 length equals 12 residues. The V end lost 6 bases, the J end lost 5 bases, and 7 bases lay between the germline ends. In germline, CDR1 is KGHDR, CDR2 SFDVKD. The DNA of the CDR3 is TGTGCCACCAGTAACGGGGATCAGCCCCAGCATTTT. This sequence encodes CATSNGDQPQHF.

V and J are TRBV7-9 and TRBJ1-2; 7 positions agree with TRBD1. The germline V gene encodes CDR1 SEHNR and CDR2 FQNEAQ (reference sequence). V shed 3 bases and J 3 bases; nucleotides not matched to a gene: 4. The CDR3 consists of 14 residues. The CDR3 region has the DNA TGTGCCAGCAGCTTCTCCGGGACAGACTATGGCTACACCTTC. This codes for CASSFSGTDYGYTF.

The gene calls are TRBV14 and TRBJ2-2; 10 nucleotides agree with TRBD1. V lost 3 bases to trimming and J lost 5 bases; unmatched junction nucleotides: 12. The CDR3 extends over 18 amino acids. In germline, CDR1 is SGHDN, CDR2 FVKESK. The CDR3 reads CASSHVTPGTGVTGELFF. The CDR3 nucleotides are TGTGCCAGCAGCCATGTTACCCCGGGGACAGGGGTAACCGGGGAGCTGTTTTTT.

Here the CDR3 reads CASSSRGGNTIYF. In DNA, the CDR3 is TGTGCCAGCAGTTCGCGGGGTGGAAACACCATATATTTT. This chain connects TRBV12-3 or TRBV12-4 to TRBJ1-3, with D uncertain. The CDR3 is made up of 13 amino acids. V shed 4 bases and J shed 3 bases, with 7 bases lying between them.

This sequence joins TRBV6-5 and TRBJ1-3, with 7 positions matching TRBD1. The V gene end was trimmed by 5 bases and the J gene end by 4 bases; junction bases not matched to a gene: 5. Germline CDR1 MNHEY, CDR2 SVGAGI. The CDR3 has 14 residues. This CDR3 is CASSNRGLGNTIYF. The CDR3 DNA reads TGTGCCAGCAGTAACAGGGGATTGGGAAACACCATATATTTT.

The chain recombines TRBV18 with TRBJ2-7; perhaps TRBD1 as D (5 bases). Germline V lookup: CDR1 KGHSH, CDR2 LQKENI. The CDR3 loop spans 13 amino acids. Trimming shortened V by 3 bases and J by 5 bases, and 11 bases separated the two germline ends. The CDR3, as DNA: TGTGCCAGCTCACCGACCCAGGGTAACGAGCAGTACTTC. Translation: CASSPTQGNEQYF.

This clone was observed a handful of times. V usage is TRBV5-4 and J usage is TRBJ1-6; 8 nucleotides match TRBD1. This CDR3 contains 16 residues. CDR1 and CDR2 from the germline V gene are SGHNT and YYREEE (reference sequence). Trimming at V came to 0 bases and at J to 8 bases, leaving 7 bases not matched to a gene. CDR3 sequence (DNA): TGTGCCAGCAGCTTGGCAGGGGGCACTAAGGATTCACCCCTCCACTTT. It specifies CASSLAGGTKDSPLHF.

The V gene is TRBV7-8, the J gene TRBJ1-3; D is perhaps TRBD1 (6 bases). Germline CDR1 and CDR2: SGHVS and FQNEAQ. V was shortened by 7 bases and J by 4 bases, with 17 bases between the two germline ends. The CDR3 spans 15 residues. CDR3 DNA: TGTGCCAGCACCCTTGGGGGGGCGAGAGGAAACACCATATATTTT. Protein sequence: CASTLGGARGNTIYF.

The CDR3 nucleotides read TGTGCCAGCTCTACTAGCAGTCGAGGGAAGGAGCAGTACTTC. It specifies CASSTSSRGKEQYF. The chain combines TRBV7-9 with TRBJ2-7; D may be TRBD2 (6 bases). CDR1 SEHNR and CDR2 FQNEAQ come from the germline V gene (reference sequence). CDR3 size: 14 residues. V was pared by 8 bases and J by 7 bases, with 21 bases between.

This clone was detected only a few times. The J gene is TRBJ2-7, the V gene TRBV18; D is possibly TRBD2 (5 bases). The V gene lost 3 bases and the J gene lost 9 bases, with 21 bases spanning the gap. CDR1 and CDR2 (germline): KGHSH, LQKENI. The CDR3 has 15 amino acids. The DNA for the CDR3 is TGTGCCAGCTCACCTCGGGAAGAGTCTGTGGTGGGGCAGTACTTC. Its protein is CASSPREESVVGQYF.

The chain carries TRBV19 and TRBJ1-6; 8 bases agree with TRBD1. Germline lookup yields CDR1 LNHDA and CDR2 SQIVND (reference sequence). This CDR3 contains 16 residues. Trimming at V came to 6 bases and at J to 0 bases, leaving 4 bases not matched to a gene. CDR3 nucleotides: TGTGCCAGTAGGATTACAGGGGGCTCCTATAATTCACCCCTCCACTTT. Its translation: CASRITGGSYNSPLHF.

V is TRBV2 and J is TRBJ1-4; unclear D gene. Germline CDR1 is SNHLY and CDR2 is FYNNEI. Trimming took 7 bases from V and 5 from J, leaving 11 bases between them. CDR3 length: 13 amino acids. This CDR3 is CASNPTRNEKLFF. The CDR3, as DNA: TGTGCCAGCAATCCTACGCGAAATGAAAAACTGTTTTTT.

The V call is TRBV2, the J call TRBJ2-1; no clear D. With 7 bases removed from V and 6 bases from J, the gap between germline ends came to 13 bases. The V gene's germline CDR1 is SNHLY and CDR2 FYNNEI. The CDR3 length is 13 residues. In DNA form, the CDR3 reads TGTGCCAGCAATATTCGAGAAAGCAATGAGCAGTTCTTC. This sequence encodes CASNIRESNEQFF. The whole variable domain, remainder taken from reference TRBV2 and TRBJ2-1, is EPEVTQTPSHQVTQMGQEVILRCVPISNHLYFYWYRQILGQKVEFLVSFYNNEISEKSEIFDDQFSVERPDGSNFTLKIRSTKLEDSAMYFCASNIRESNEQFFGPGTRLTVL.

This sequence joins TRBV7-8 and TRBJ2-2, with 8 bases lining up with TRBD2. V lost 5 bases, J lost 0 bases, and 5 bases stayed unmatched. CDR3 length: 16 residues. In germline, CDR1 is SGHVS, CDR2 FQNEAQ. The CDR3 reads CASSLLSGTNTGELFF. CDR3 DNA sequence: TGTGCCAGCAGCCTTCTTAGCGGGACGAACACCGGGGAGCTGTTTTTT.

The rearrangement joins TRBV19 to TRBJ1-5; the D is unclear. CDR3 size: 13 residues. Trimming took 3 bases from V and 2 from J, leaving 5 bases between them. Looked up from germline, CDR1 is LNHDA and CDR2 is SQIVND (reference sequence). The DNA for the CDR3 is TGTGCCAGTAGTATTTCTCGCAATCAGCCCCAGCATTTT. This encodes CASSISRNQPQHF. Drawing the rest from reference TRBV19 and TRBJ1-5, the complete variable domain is DGGITQSPKYLFRKEGQNVTLSCEQNLNHDAMYWYRQDPGQGLRLIYYSQIVNDFQKGDIAEGYSVSREKKESFPLTVTSAQKNPTAFYLCASSISRNQPQHFGDGTRLSIL.

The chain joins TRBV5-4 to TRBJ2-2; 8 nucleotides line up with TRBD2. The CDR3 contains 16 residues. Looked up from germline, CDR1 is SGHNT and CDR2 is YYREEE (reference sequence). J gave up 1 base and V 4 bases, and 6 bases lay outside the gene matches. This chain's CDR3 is CASSPAGGGNTGELFF. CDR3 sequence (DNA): TGTGCCAGCAGCCCGGCCGGGGGGGGGAACACCGGGGAGCTGTTTTTT.

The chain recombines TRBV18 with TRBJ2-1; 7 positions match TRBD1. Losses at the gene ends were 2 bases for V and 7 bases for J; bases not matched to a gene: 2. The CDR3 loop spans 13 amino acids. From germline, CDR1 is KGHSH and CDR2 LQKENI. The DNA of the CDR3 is TGTGCCAGCTCACCATCACAGGGGAATGAGCAGTTCTTC. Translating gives CASSPSQGNEQFF.

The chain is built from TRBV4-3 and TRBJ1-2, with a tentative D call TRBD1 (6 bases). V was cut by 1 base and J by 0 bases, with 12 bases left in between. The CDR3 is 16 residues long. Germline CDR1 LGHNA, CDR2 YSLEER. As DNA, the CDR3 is TGCGCCAGCAGCCAAGGGACAGAGAGAGCTAACTATGGCTACACCTTC. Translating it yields CASSQGTERANYGYTF.

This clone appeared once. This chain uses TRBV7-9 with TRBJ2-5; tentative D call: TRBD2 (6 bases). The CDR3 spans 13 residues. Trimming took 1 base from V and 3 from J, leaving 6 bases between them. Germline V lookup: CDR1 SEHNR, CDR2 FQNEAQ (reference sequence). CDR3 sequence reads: CASSLVAEETQYF. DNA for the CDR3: TGTGCCAGCAGCTTAGTAGCGGAAGAGACCCAGTACTTC.

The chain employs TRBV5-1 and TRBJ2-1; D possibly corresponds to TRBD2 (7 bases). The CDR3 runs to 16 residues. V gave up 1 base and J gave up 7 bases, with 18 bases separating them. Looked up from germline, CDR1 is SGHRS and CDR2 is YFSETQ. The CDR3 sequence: CASSLSGGGPGNEQFF. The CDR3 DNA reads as TGCGCCAGCAGCTTGTCAGGCGGGGGCCCTGGTAATGAGCAGTTCTTC.

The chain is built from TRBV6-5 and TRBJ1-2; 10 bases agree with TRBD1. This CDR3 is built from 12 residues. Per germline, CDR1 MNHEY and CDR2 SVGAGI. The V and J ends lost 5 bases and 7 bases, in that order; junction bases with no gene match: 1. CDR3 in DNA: TGTGCCAGCAGTCGGACAGGGGGTGGCTACACCTTC. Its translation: CASSRTGGGYTF.